This T cell receptor beta chain was documented in a study of CD8 T cells in Susac syndrome. About the research overall: The Susac syndrome patients that were sequenced included more than 5 with active disease and under 10 in remission.

Concerning this clonotype itself: Antigen: not known.

Random hexamers were used to reverse transcribe the RNA input (about 0.5 to 1 ug). Amplification of TCR beta CDR3 was carried out by immunoSEQ multiplex PCR, which covered 54 Vbeta and 13 Jbeta segments. TCRdb itself ran the immunoSEQ multiplex PCR reads through MiXCR, one entry per CDR3 protein. The data show 92,000 or so distinct CDR3 sequences, roughly 95% seen once. Findings of the study overall: There were around 15 Susac-specific public clones in total CD8+ repertoires and roughly 5 in CD8+ TEMRA repertoires.

Each Susac syndrome patient had definite or probable disease by recently defined criteria. The origin of this receptor is a human donor with Susac syndrome. Sequencing was carried out using CD8+ T cells from PBMCs.

The DNA for the CDR3 is TGCAGCGTTGAGCCCAGGGAAGTCTACAATGAGCAGTTCTTC. It yields the protein CSVEPREVYNEQFF. The chain combines TRBV29-1 with TRBJ2-1, with D perhaps TRBD1 (5 bases). The germline V gene encodes CDR1 SQVTM and CDR2 ANQGSEA. The CDR3 length is 14 residues. Trimming cost V 3 bases and J 3 bases, with 12 bases left between them.